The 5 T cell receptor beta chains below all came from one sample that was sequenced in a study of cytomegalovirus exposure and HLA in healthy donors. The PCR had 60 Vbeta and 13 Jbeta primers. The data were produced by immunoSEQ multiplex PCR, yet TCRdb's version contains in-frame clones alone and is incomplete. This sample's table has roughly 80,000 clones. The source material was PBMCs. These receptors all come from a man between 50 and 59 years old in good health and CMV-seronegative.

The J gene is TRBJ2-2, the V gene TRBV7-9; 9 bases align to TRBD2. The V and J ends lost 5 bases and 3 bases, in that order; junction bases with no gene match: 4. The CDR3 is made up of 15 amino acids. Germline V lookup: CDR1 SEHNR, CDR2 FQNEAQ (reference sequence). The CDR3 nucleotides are TGTGCCAGCAGCGAGGCGGGGGGGTACACCGGGGAGCTGTTTTTT. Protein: CASSEAGGYTGELFF. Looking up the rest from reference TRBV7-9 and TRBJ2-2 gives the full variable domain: DTGVSQNPRHKITKRGQNVTFRCDPISEHNRLYWYRQTLGQGPEFLTYFQNEAQLEKSRLLSDRFSAERPKGSFSTLEIQRTEQGDSAMYLCASSEAGGYTGELFFGEGSRLTVL.

The CDR3 DNA follows: TGTGCCAGCAGTTTCCAGGGGAGCTCCTACGAGCAGTACTTC. It codes for CASSFQGSSYEQYF. The chain is built from TRBV6-6 and TRBJ2-7, with a weak D call TRBD1 (6 bases). CDR1 is MNHNY, CDR2 SVGAGI, per germline (reference sequence). The CDR3 sequence is 14 residues long. V was shortened by 4 bases and J by 0 bases, with 10 bases between the two germline ends.

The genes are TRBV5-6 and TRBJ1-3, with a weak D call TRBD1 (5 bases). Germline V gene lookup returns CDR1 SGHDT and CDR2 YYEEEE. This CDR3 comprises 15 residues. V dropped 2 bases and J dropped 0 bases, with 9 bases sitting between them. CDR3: CASSFGGVSGNTIYF. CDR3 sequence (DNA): TGTGCCAGCAGCTTCGGGGGGGTCTCTGGAAACACCATATATTTT. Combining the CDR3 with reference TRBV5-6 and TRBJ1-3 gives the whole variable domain DAGVTQSPTHLIKTRGQQVTLRCSPKSGHDTVSWYQQALGQGPQFIFQYYEEEERQRGNFPDRFSGHQFPNYSSELNVNALLLGDSALYLCASSFGGVSGNTIYFGEGSWLTVV.

For the CDR3, the DNA is TGCGCCAGCAGCCAAGAGTCGACAGGGCCCCCCTACAATGAGCAGTTCTTC. Its protein is CASSQESTGPPYNEQFF. V and J are TRBV4-3 and TRBJ2-1; 7 bases are a match to TRBD1. CDR1 LGHNA and CDR2 YSLEER come from the germline V gene. The V segment lost 0 bases and the J segment 2 bases; nucleotides outside the gene matches: 7. This CDR3 contains 17 residues.

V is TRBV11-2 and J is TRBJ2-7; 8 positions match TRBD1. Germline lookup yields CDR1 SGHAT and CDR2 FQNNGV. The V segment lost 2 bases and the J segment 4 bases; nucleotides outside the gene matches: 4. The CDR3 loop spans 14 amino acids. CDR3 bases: TGTGCCAGCAGCTTACTACAGGGGGGATACGAGCAGTACTTC. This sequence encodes CASSLLQGGYEQYF.